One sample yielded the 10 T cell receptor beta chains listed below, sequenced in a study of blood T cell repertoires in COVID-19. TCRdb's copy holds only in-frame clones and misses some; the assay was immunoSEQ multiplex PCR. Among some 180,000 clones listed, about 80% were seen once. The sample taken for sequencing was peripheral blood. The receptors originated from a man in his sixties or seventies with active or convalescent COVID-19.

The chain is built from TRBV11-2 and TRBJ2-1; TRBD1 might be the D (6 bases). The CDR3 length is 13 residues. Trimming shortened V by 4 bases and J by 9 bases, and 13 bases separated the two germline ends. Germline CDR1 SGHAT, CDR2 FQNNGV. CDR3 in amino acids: CASSSEVRGEQFF. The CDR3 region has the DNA TGTGCCAGCAGCTCCGAAGTCAGGGGTGAGCAGTTCTTC.

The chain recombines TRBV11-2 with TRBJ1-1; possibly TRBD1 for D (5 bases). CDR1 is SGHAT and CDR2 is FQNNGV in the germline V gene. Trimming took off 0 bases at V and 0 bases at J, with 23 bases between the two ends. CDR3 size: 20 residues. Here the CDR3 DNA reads TGTGCCAGCAGCTTAGAGGGGCAAGTGGGACTTACCCGTATGAACACTGAAGCTTTCTTT. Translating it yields CASSLEGQVGLTRMNTEAFF.

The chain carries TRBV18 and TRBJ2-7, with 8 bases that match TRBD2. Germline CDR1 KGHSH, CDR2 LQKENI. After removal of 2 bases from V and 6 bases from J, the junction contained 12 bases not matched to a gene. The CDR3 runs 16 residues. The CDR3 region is CASSPGGVGTRGEQYF. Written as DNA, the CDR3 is TGTGCCAGCTCACCAGGCGGGGTAGGGACTAGGGGCGAGCAGTACTTC.

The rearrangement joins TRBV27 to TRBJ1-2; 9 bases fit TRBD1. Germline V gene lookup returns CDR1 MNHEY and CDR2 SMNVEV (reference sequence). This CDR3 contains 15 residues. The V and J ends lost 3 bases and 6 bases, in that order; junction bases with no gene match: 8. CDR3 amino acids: CASSFSNRGRDGYTF. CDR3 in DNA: TGTGCCAGCAGTTTTTCGAACAGGGGGCGTGATGGCTACACCTTC.

The CDR3 bases are TGTGCCAGCAGCTCGAACCGACTAGCGGTGAACACCGGGGAGCTGTTTTTT. It encodes CASSSNRLAVNTGELFF. J is TRBJ2-2 and V is TRBV7-2, with TRBD2 matching over 9 bases. The ends lost 4 bases at V and 1 base at J; junction bases unmatched: 7. Germline values: CDR1 SGHTA, CDR2 FQGNSA. The CDR3 consists of 17 residues.

CDR3 protein: CASSVVLAGGEQYF. The CDR3 nucleotides are TGTGCCAGCAGCGTAGTCCTAGCGGGAGGCGAGCAGTACTTC. This chain joins TRBV9 and TRBJ2-7; 11 bases agree with TRBD2. V dropped 0 bases and J dropped 6; count of bases not matched to a gene: 2. CDR1 SGDLS and CDR2 YYNGEE come from the germline V gene. This CDR3 contains 14 residues.

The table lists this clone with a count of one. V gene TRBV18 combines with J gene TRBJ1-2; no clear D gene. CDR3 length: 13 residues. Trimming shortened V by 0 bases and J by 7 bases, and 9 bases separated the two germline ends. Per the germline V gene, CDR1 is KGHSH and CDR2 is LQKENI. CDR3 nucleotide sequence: TGTGCCAGCTCACCACCCGAGCTCTCTGGCTACACCTTC. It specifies CASSPPELSGYTF.

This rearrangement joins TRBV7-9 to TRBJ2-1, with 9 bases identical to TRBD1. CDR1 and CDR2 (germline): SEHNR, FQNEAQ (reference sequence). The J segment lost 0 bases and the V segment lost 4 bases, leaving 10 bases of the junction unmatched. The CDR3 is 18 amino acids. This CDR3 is CASSSQGAKLGSYNEQFF. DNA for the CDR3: TGTGCCAGCAGCTCACAGGGGGCCAAGTTGGGCTCCTACAATGAGCAGTTCTTC.

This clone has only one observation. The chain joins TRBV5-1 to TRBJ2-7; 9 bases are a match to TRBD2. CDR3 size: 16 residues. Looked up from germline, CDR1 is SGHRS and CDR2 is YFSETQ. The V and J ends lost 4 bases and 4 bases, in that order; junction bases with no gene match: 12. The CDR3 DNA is TGCGCCAGCAGCCCGATGACTAGCGGAAAGGCATACGAGCAGTACTTC. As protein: CASSPMTSGKAYEQYF.

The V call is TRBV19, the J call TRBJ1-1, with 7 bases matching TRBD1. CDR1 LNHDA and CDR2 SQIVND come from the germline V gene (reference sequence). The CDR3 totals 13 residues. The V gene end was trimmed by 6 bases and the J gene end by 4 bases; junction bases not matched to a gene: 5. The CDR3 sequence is CASSRDRGTEAFF. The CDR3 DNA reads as TGTGCCAGTAGCCGGGACAGAGGCACTGAAGCTTTCTTT.